The sample holds a few counts of the clone carrying this T cell receptor (beta chain). Its antigen is undetermined. A single record per CDR3 protein comes from TCRdb applying MiXCR to the 5' RACE reads. The table has approximately 550,000 distinct CDR3 sequences, 20% to 25% seen once. The data stem from a study of identical twins. Study observations and caveats: Twins showed weaker excess sharing in their beta out-of-frame sequences. Abundant cord blood beta clonotypes carried fewer insertions; memory repertoires showed none. Zero-insertion results could be subject to partial confounding by invariant MAIT and iNKT cells. With monozygotic twins, out-of-frame TCR alpha sharing exceeded what models estimated.

The CDR3 sequence is 14 residues long. The V gene lost 6 bases and the J gene lost 4 bases, with 14 bases spanning the gap. Germline values: CDR1 MNHNS, CDR2 SASEGT. These data also formed part of another study, on yellow fever vaccine responses in identical twins.

The sample was CD4+ T cells sorted from blood. This sequence was found in a woman in her late teens or twenties in good health. V and J are TRBV6-1 and TRBJ2-3; D is uncertain. CDR3 bases: TGTGCCAGCAGCGGCCAAGCCCACGCAGATACGCAGTATTTT. This sequence encodes CASSGQAHADTQYF.